This is a list of T cell receptor beta chains from one sample in a study of cytomegalovirus exposure and HLA in healthy donors. Some clones are missing from TCRdb's copy, which holds only in-frame ones; the method was immunoSEQ multiplex PCR. The data contain roughly 120,000 clones, roughly 65% of them singletons. Sequenced input: PBMCs. The source of these receptors is a man aged 35 to 55 in good health and CMV-seropositive. The CDR3 runs from the conserved cysteine through the conserved F or W. The order of the fields is J gene, D gene, clone size, V gene, CDR3 DNA, CDR3 protein. The D gene is left open where the match is weak. Clone size is stated in some rows and not others, as once, few, many or a class when expanded.

>TRBJ1-2|TRBD1|-|TRBV18
TGTGCCAGCTCACCCTTAGTTGACAGGGGGGTATATGATGGCTACACCTTC
CASSPLVDRGVYDGYTF
>TRBJ1-5|-|-|TRBV19
TGTGCCAGTACCCTGCGGGCAGGGGGCAATCAGCCCCAGCATTTT
CASTLRAGGNQPQHF
>TRBJ1-2|TRBD1|-|TRBV2
TGTGCCAGCAGATCCGGACAGGGGTCGGGCTACACCTTC
CASRSGQGSGYTF
>TRBJ2-3|TRBD2|-|TRBV6-1
TGTGCCAGCAGTGCGGTTAGCGGGGGGGAACCAGATACGCAGTATTTT
CASSAVSGGEPDTQYF
>TRBJ2-3|-|-|TRBV4-2
TGTGCCAGCAGCCAAGAAGGGGCGGGGACAGAAGGCACGCAGTATTTT
CASSQEGAGTEGTQYF
>TRBJ2-2|TRBD2|-|TRBV11-2
TGTGCCAGCAGCGCAAATCCCGAGCGGGAGGGCCTCACCGGGGAGCTGTTTTTT
CASSANPEREGLTGELFF
>TRBJ2-7|TRBD1|-|TRBV28
TGTGCCAGCAGTTTAGGGACAGAGAGCTCCTACGAGCAGTACTTC
CASSLGTESSYEQYF
>TRBJ1-4|-|-|TRBV4-1
TGCGCCAGCAGCCAAGATCATCCGGGTTCGACTAATGAAAAACTGTTTTTT
CASSQDHPGSTNEKLFF
>TRBJ1-4|-|-|TRBV7-2
TGTGCCAGCAGCTTAGTTCATGGAGTCGGTGAAAAACTGTTTTTT
CASSLVHGVGEKLFF
>TRBJ2-7|-|-|TRBV11-2
TGTGCCAGCAGTTCCCTGAGCTCCTACGAGCAGTACTTC
CASSSLSSYEQYF
>TRBJ1-1|-|-|TRBV6-5
TGTGCCAGCAGTTACACGCGGAACACTGAAGCTTTCTTT
CASSYTRNTEAFF
>TRBJ1-6|TRBD1|-|TRBV6-4
TGTGCCAGCAGTGATTACAGGGGTTCACCCCTCCACTTT
CASSDYRGSPLHF
>TRBJ2-5|-|once|TRBV2
TGTGCCAGCAGGGACTTTAGCGGCCCCAGGGCCCAGTACTTC
CASRDFSGPRAQYF
>TRBJ1-2|-|once|TRBV19
TGTGCCAGTAGTCGACAACTAGAGGGCTATGGCTACACCTTC
CASSRQLEGYGYTF
>TRBJ1-4|-|-|TRBV7-8
TGTGCCAGCAGCTCAGTGAGACAGTCGATTAATGAAAAACTGTTTTTT
CASSSVRQSINEKLFF
>TRBJ1-2|-|-|TRBV7-9
TGTGCCAGCAGCCCAGACACAGGGTTTATTCACTATGGCTACACCTTC
CASSPDTGFIHYGYTF
>TRBJ2-7|TRBD1|-|TRBV30
TGTGCCTGGAGGGCCCGGCCAGGGACAGGGTTCTACGAGCAGTACTTC
CAWRARPGTGFYEQYF
>TRBJ2-3|TRBD2|-|TRBV7-3
TGTGCCAGCAGCCCGCGAGCGGGGGGTGGGGGAGATACGCAGTATTTT
CASSPRAGGGGDTQYF
>TRBJ2-2|TRBD1|-|TRBV4-2
TGTGCCAGCAGCCGCCTCCCCCCGGGACAGGGGGCGGACGGGGAGCTGTTTTTT
CASSRLPPGQGADGELFF
>TRBJ2-1|TRBD2|-|TRBV4-2
TGTGCCAGCAGCCAAGTGCTAGCGGTTACCTACAATGAGCAGTTCTTC
CASSQVLAVTYNEQFF
>TRBJ1-1|-|-|TRBV6-5
TGTGCCAGCAGACGGAGTGTGAACACTGAAGCTTTCTTT
CASRRSVNTEAFF
>TRBJ2-7|TRBD1|-|TRBV28
TGTGCCAGCACTTCGACAGGGCTGAACGAGCAGTACTTC
CASTSTGLNEQYF
>TRBJ2-2|TRBD1|-|TRBV7-3
TGTGCCAGCAGCTTAGGGTCACCAGGACAGGGGGGGGAGCTGTTTTTT
CASSLGSPGQGGELFF
>TRBJ1-3|-|-|TRBV9
TGTGCCAGCAGCGTGGAGCGAACAGGGATCTCTGGAAACACCATATATTTT
CASSVERTGISGNTIYF
>TRBJ2-3|-|-|TRBV10-3
TGTGCCATCAGTGAGCCAGGGGATCGCACAGATACGCAGTATTTT
CAISEPGDRTDTQYF
>TRBJ1-5|-|-|TRBV11-2
TGTGCCAGCAGCTTAGAAGAGAATCAGCCCCAGCATTTT
CASSLEENQPQHF
>TRBJ1-5|-|few|TRBV7-9
TGTGCCAGCAGCTTCAGGGATCAGCCCCAGCATTTT
CASSFRDQPQHF
>TRBJ2-5|TRBD1|-|TRBV5-1
TGCGCCAGCAGCCTAGGACAGGGCCAAGAGACCCAGTACTTC
CASSLGQGQETQYF
>TRBJ2-1|-|-|TRBV7-3
TGTGCCAGCAGCTTAACCCCGGGGAGCTCCTACAATGAGCAGTTCTTC
CASSLTPGSSYNEQFF
>TRBJ1-1|TRBD1|-|TRBV25-1
TGTGCCAGCAGTGATTCGGGACAGGGGAACACTGAAGCTTTCTTT
CASSDSGQGNTEAFF
>TRBJ2-7|TRBD1|-|TRBV29-1
TGCAGCGTTGACCCAGGGGGCTACGAGCAGTACTTC
CSVDPGGYEQYF
>TRBJ2-5|-|few|TRBV5-4
TGTGCCAGCAGCTTGGTAGGGCTGGGGGCAGAGACCCAGTACTTC
CASSLVGLGAETQYF